The 3 T cell receptor beta chains given below trace back to one sample, sequenced in a study of blood T cell repertoires in COVID-19. Using immunoSEQ multiplex PCR, the repertoire was profiled, and TCRdb retains in-frame clones only, with some absent. Of about 40,000 clones in the sample, about 86% were seen once. Material: peripheral blood. These receptors all come from a human donor with acute or convalescent COVID-19. The donor label of this sample is uncertain.

This clone was found once. The V and J genes are TRBV19 and TRBJ1-1; TRBD1 agrees at 10 bases. This CDR3 comprises 15 residues. The V segment lost 5 bases and the J segment 3 bases; nucleotides outside the gene matches: 6. The germline gives CDR1 LNHDA, CDR2 SQIVND (reference sequence). Here the CDR3 DNA reads TGTGCCAGTAGTGCATCCGGGACAGGGGACACTGAAGCTTTCTTT. Its protein product is CASSASGTGDTEAFF.

The chain combines TRBV3-1 (or the pseudogene TRBV3-2) with TRBJ2-5; TRBD2 aligns across 9 bases. V dropped 3 bases and J dropped 5; count of bases not matched to a gene: 4. The CDR3 totals 14 residues. CDR1 and CDR2 from the germline V gene are LGHDT and YNNKEL (reference sequence). In DNA form, the CDR3 reads TGTGCCAGCAGCCATAGGACTAGCGCCGAGACCCAGTACTTC. Translation gives CASSHRTSAETQYF.

CDR3 sequence reads: CASSSPSSSYEQYF. The CDR3 DNA is TGTGCCAGCAGCTCCCCGTCCTCCTCCTACGAGCAGTACTTC. The gene calls are TRBV5-4 and TRBJ2-7; D gene uncertain. Germline CDR1 reads SGHNT; CDR2 reads YYREEE (reference sequence). This CDR3 contains 14 residues. V lost 3 bases to trimming and J lost 0 bases, with 10 bases between them.